These 3 T cell receptor beta chains came from one sample sequenced in a study of beta chain features in type 1 diabetes. Expressed TCRB transcripts got sequenced, as all isolated RNA was reverse transcribed. The repertoire was sequenced with immunoSEQ multiplex PCR; TCRdb's copy has only in-frame clones and lacks some. The sample has 310,000 or so clones, about 10% seen once. Sequencing used naive CD4+ T cells from blood. These receptors all come from a young woman in good health.

The chain carries TRBV4-1 and TRBJ2-1, with 7 bases fitting TRBD2. The junction had 5 bases not matched to a gene; V was cut back by 1 base and J by 2 bases. The germline V gene encodes CDR1 MGHRA and CDR2 YSYEKL. The CDR3 sequence is 16 residues long. The CDR3 here is CASSQGAGRTYNEQFF. In DNA form, the CDR3 reads TGCGCCAGCAGCCAAGGAGCGGGAAGGACCTACAATGAGCAGTTCTTC.

A note on this clone: The sample holds other DNA sequences that translate to the same CDR3. The J gene is TRBJ2-7, the V gene TRBV7-2, with 9 bases lining up with TRBD1. CDR1 SGHTA and CDR2 FQGNSA come from the germline V gene. There are 13 residues in the CDR3. Trimming at V came to 5 bases and at J to 6 bases, leaving 5 bases not matched to a gene. The CDR3 loop reads CASSPRQGGEQYF. The DNA for the CDR3 is TGTGCCAGCAGCCCACGACAGGGGGGCGAGCAGTACTTC.

This clone has just a few counts. The rearrangement uses TRBV19 and TRBJ2-4; 7 positions match TRBD1. Germline V gene lookup returns CDR1 LNHDA and CDR2 SQIVND (reference sequence). The CDR3 totals 15 residues. V dropped 6 bases and J dropped 5; count of bases not matched to a gene: 10. DNA for the CDR3: TGTGCCAGTAGCACCGTCTCCGGGACAGAAAACATTCAGTACTTC. This translates into CASSTVSGTENIQYF. Supplemented by reference TRBV19 and TRBJ2-4, the full variable domain reads DGGITQSPKYLFRKEGQNVTLSCEQNLNHDAMYWYRQDPGQGLRLIYYSQIVNDFQKGDIAEGYSVSREKKESFPLTVTSAQKNPTAFYLCASSTVSGTENIQYFGAGTRLSVL.